The rows below give T cell receptor beta chains drawn from one sample of a study of T cell responses to AZD1222 COVID-19 vaccine. Profiling relied on immunoSEQ multiplex PCR, and the TCRdb table lists in-frame clones only, not all of them. The repertoire holds about 110,000 clones, with roughly 84% as singletons. The sample here was peripheral blood, taken on day 0 of AZD1222 vaccination. These TCRs come from an adult in good health. The CDR3 runs from the conserved cysteine through the conserved F or W. A D gene is named only where the DNA matches it firmly. Rows may omit the clone size; those that give it use once, few, many or a size class.

v_gene,abundance,d_gene,j_gene,CDR3aa,CDR3nt
TRBV29-1,-,-,TRBJ2-5,CSVGLGGEETQYF,TGCAGCGTTGGTTTAGGGGGGGAAGAGACCCAGTACTTC
TRBV12-3/TRBV12-4,-,-,TRBJ1-5,CASSPDSNQPQHF,TGTGCCAGCAGTCCGGATAGCAATCAGCCCCAGCATTTT
TRBV5-1,-,TRBD1,TRBJ2-7,CASSRGQGPYEQYF,TGCGCCAGCAGCCGTGGACAGGGCCCCTACGAGCAGTACTTC
TRBV30,-,-,TRBJ1-1,CAWSGIQGATEAFF,TGTGCCTGGAGTGGCATACAGGGCGCCACTGAAGCTTTCTTT
TRBV7-2,-,TRBD2,TRBJ2-3,CASSFGLAGGPGDTQYF,TGTGCCAGCAGCTTTGGCCTAGCGGGGGGGCCGGGGGATACGCAGTATTTT
TRBV9,-,-,TRBJ2-1,CASSVASNNEQFF,TGTGCCAGCAGCGTAGCTAGCAACAATGAGCAGTTCTTC
TRBV10-1,-,-,TRBJ2-5,CASSEFEEETQYF,TGCGCCAGCAGTGAGTTTGAGGAAGAGACCCAGTACTTC
TRBV4-1,once,-,TRBJ2-7,CASSGTGNAYEQYF,TGCGCCAGCAGCGGAACAGGGAACGCCTACGAGCAGTACTTC
TRBV10-3,-,-,TRBJ1-5,CATRLGLQGDQPQHF,TGTGCCACCCGCCTGGGCCTACAGGGCGATCAGCCCCAGCATTTT
TRBV9,-,-,TRBJ2-5,CASSVGLSETQYF,TGTGCCAGCAGCGTAGGGCTATCAGAGACCCAGTACTTC
TRBV24-1,-,TRBD1,TRBJ2-5,CATSDLPRGQDQETQYF,TGTGCCACCAGTGATTTACCACGCGGACAGGACCAAGAGACCCAGTACTTC
TRBV24-1,-,-,TRBJ2-7,CATPFEVGEQYF,TGTGCCACCCCGTTTGAGGTGGGAGAGCAGTACTTC
TRBV6-2/TRBV6-3,once,-,TRBJ2-1,CASSYSGGGNEQFF,TGTGCCAGCAGTTACTCGGGCGGAGGGAATGAGCAGTTCTTC
TRBV7-9,-,TRBD1,TRBJ2-5,CASSLAWDRAKETQYF,TGTGCCAGCAGCTTAGCCTGGGACAGGGCGAAAGAGACCCAGTACTTC
TRBV24-1,-,-,TRBJ1-5,CATSDLGPGPQHF,TGTGCCACCAGTGATTTGGGGCCGGGGCCCCAGCATTTT
TRBV28,-,-,TRBJ2-7,CASKPEGGAYEQYF,TGTGCCAGCAAACCCGAGGGGGGTGCCTACGAGCAGTACTTC
TRBV19,few,TRBD1,TRBJ1-5,CASSIVGTGQPQHF,TGTGCCAGTAGTATAGTGGGGACAGGTCAGCCCCAGCATTTT
TRBV30,-,-,TRBJ1-5,CAWSGVRKDQPQHF,TGTGCCTGGAGTGGGGTCAGAAAGGATCAGCCCCAGCATTTT
TRBV19,-,-,TRBJ1-5,CASRRASGQPQHF,TGTGCCAGCCGCAGGGCGTCAGGTCAGCCCCAGCATTTT
TRBV28,-,-,TRBJ1-2,CASSFRANGYTF,TGTGCCAGCAGTTTTCGGGCTAATGGCTACACCTTC
TRBV7-2,-,-,TRBJ2-7,CASSLTGSHEQYF,TGTGCCAGCAGCTTAACAGGGAGCCACGAGCAGTACTTC
TRBV14,-,TRBD1,TRBJ1-1,CASSHPRRGRTEAFF,TGTGCCAGCAGCCACCCACGGAGGGGGCGAACTGAAGCTTTCTTT
TRBV5-6,-,TRBD1,TRBJ1-2,CASSEVGTGDGYTF,TGTGCCAGCAGCGAGGTCGGGACAGGGGATGGCTACACCTTC
TRBV5-1,-,-,TRBJ2-7,CASSLKGRTAGEQYF,TGCGCCAGCAGCTTGAAGGGCCGGACTGCGGGCGAGCAGTACTTC
TRBV19,-,-,TRBJ2-7,CASSIIAALNYEQYF,TGTGCCAGTAGTATTATTGCGGCGCTTAACTACGAGCAGTACTTC
TRBV6-5,-,TRBD2,TRBJ2-5,CAGGKVETQYF,TGTGCGGGGGGGAAAGTGGAGACCCAGTACTTC